What follows is one T cell receptor beta chain and its context. How the authors handled the data: Reference gene primers were amplified, and this amplification served to estimate nucleated cell counts. Profiling relied on immunoSEQ multiplex PCR, and the TCRdb table lists in-frame clones only, not all of them. D and trimming were read from the DNA, whereas the V and J calls and clone size are those reported in that table. The profile covers about 230,000 clones, with 88% appearing a single time and less than 3.5% taken by the ten largest. These data are taken from a study of blood T cell repertoires in COVID-19. The V end lost 0 bases, the J end lost 11 bases, and 11 bases lay between the germline ends. CDR3 length equals 13 residues. The germline gives CDR1 SGDLS, CDR2 YYNGEE.

Sequenced input: peripheral blood. V is TRBV9 and J is TRBJ1-4; weak D call: TRBD1 (5 bases). The sequence was collected from a woman aged 60-70 years with acute or convalescent COVID-19. The CDR3 is CASSVATGAKLFF. The CDR3 bases are TGTGCCAGCAGCGTAGCTACAGGAGCCAAACTGTTTTTT.